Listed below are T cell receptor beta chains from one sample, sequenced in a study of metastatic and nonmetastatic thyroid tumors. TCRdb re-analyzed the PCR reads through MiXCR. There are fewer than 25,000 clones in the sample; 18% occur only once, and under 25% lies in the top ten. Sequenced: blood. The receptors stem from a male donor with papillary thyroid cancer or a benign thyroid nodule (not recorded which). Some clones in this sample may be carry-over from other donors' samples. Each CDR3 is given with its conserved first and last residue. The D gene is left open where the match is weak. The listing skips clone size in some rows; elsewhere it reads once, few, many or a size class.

CDR3aa: CASSDRSYEPAPQYF; CDR3nt: TGTGCCAGTAGCGACCGCTCCTACGAGCCGGCGCCTCAGTACTTC; v_gene: TRBV19; j_gene: TRBJ2-7; abundance: medium-sized; d_gene: NA
CDR3aa: CASSLAGQNGYTF; CDR3nt: TGTGCCAGCAGCTTAGCTGGACAGAATGGCTACACCTTC; v_gene: TRBV7-9; j_gene: TRBJ1-2; abundance: many; d_gene: NA
CDR3aa: CASGMGLVLVNEQFF; CDR3nt: TGTGCCAGCGGAATGGGACTAGTTTTAGTCAATGAGCAGTTCTTC; v_gene: TRBV6-2/TRBV6-3; j_gene: TRBJ2-1; abundance: NA; d_gene: TRBD2
CDR3aa: CASRSWLRKGGDQETQYF; CDR3nt: TGTGCCAGCAGGAGTTGGCTTCGAAAAGGGGGCGACCAAGAGACCCAGTACTTC; v_gene: TRBV5-6; j_gene: TRBJ2-5; abundance: many; d_gene: TRBD1
CDR3aa: CASSLAGGADGYTF; CDR3nt: TGTGCCAGCAGCTTAGCGGGCGGGGCGGATGGCTACACCTTC; v_gene: TRBV7-9; j_gene: TRBJ1-2; abundance: many; d_gene: NA
CDR3aa: CASGGLGFSGNTIYF; CDR3nt: TGTGCTAGTGGTGGACTTGGATTCTCAGGAAACACCATATATTTT; v_gene: TRBV12-5; j_gene: TRBJ1-3; abundance: many; d_gene: NA
CDR3aa: CASSPTTFLAGESKNIQYF; CDR3nt: TGTGCCAGCTCACCAACTACCTTCTTAGCGGGAGAATCCAAAAACATTCAGTACTTC; v_gene: TRBV18; j_gene: TRBJ2-4; abundance: NA; d_gene: TRBD2
CDR3aa: CASSIEGGFTEAFF; CDR3nt: TGTGCCAGTAGTATAGAGGGAGGGTTCACTGAAGCTTTCTTT; v_gene: TRBV19; j_gene: TRBJ1-1; abundance: many; d_gene: NA
CDR3aa: CAWSDQGGGAFF; CDR3nt: TGTGCCTGGAGTGACCAGGGAGGGGGAGCTTTCTTT; v_gene: TRBV30; j_gene: TRBJ1-1; abundance: NA; d_gene: NA
CDR3aa: CASSGLAGGGSEQFF; CDR3nt: TGTGCCAGCAGTGGACTAGCGGGAGGAGGAAGTGAGCAGTTCTTC; v_gene: TRBV2; j_gene: TRBJ2-1; abundance: many; d_gene: TRBD2
CDR3aa: CASSLRGGSGLLGPTYEQYF; CDR3nt: TGTGCCAGCTCACTCAGAGGGGGGTCGGGACTATTGGGACCTACCTACGAGCAGTACTTC; v_gene: TRBV14; j_gene: TRBJ2-7; abundance: NA; d_gene: NA
CDR3aa: CASSLGRAGAINEQFF; CDR3nt: TGTGCCAGCAGCTTGGGTAGGGCGGGGGCCATTAATGAGCAGTTCTTC; v_gene: TRBV5-4; j_gene: TRBJ2-1; abundance: many; d_gene: NA
CDR3aa: CAWSPGDHWYEQYF; CDR3nt: TGTGCCTGGAGTCCAGGAGACCACTGGTACGAGCAGTACTTC; v_gene: TRBV30; j_gene: TRBJ2-7; abundance: many; d_gene: NA
CDR3aa: CASSPGTSRADTQYF; CDR3nt: TGCGCCAGCAGCCCCGGGACTAGTCGGGCAGATACGCAGTACTTT; v_gene: TRBV4-1; j_gene: TRBJ2-3; abundance: NA; d_gene: TRBD2
CDR3aa: CASSKGGGLGNEQFF; CDR3nt: TGTGCCAGCAGTAAGGGGGGAGGGTTAGGAAATGAGCAGTTCTTC; v_gene: TRBV11-3; j_gene: TRBJ2-1; abundance: many; d_gene: NA
CDR3aa: CASSWLAGRRKTVF; CDR3nt: TGTGCCAGCAGTTGGTTGGCAGGGAGAAGAAAAACTGTTTTT; v_gene: TRBV27; j_gene: TRBJ1-4; abundance: few; d_gene: NA
CDR3aa: CASSYSVERHGAYEQYF; CDR3nt: TGTGCCAGCAGTTACTCTGTCGAGAGACATGGGGCCTACGAGCAGTACTTT; v_gene: TRBV6-6; j_gene: TRBJ2-7; abundance: NA; d_gene: NA
CDR3aa: CATSRTPGHLPETQYF; CDR3nt: TGTGCCACCAGCAGAACTCCGGGACACCTCCCCGAGACCCAGTACTTC; v_gene: TRBV15; j_gene: TRBJ2-5; abundance: many; d_gene: NA
CDR3aa: CASSQGLRTVSLNIQYF; CDR3nt: TGCGCCAGCAGCCAAGGCCTCAGGACAGTCTCATTGAACATTCAGTACTTC; v_gene: TRBV4-1; j_gene: TRBJ2-4; abundance: many; d_gene: NA
CDR3aa: CSARDLAGVVETQYF; CDR3nt: TGCAGTGCTAGAGATCTGGCGGGAGTCGTAGAGACCCAGTACTTC; v_gene: TRBV20-1; j_gene: TRBJ2-5; abundance: many; d_gene: TRBD2
CDR3aa: CASSVSLAGGTEQFF; CDR3nt: TGTGCCAGCAGCGTCTCCTTAGCGGGGGGAACTGAGCAGTTCTTC; v_gene: TRBV9; j_gene: TRBJ2-1; abundance: many; d_gene: TRBD2
CDR3aa: CASSYGQTYEQYF; CDR3nt: TGTGCCAGCAGTTACGGGCAGACCTACGAGCAGTACTTC; v_gene: TRBV6-5; j_gene: TRBJ2-7; abundance: medium-sized; d_gene: NA
CDR3aa: CASNYWELGRNNEQFF; CDR3nt: TGTGCCAGCAATTACTGGGAACTAGGGCGGAACAATGAGCAGTTCTTC; v_gene: TRBV9; j_gene: TRBJ2-1; abundance: many; d_gene: NA
CDR3aa: CATSKGGGSYEQYF; CDR3nt: TGCGCCACCTCCAAGGGGGGGGGGTCCTACGAGCAGTACTTC; v_gene: TRBV5-1; j_gene: TRBJ2-7; abundance: many; d_gene: NA
CDR3aa: CASSLMGRRRDGYTF; CDR3nt: TGCGCCAGCAGCTTGATGGGACGCAGGAGGGATGGCTACACCTTC; v_gene: TRBV5-1; j_gene: TRBJ1-2; abundance: many; d_gene: NA
CDR3aa: CAILDSSYEQYF; CDR3nt: TGTGCCATCTTGGACAGCTCCTACGAGCAGTACTTC; v_gene: TRBV10-3; j_gene: TRBJ2-7; abundance: many; d_gene: NA
CDR3aa: CASRRTGGVGGYGYTF; CDR3nt: TGTGCCAGCAGGCGGACAGGGGGCGTTGGTGGCTATGGCTACACCTTC; v_gene: TRBV27; j_gene: TRBJ1-2; abundance: NA; d_gene: TRBD1
CDR3aa: CSAQGTSGNQETQYF; CDR3nt: TGCAGTGCTCAAGGGACTAGCGGAAACCAAGAGACCCAGTACTTC; v_gene: TRBV20-1; j_gene: TRBJ2-5; abundance: NA; d_gene: TRBD2
CDR3aa: CSAHDSAGYGYTF; CDR3nt: TGCAGTGCTCATGACAGCGCGGGCTATGGCTACACCTTC; v_gene: TRBV20-1; j_gene: TRBJ1-2; abundance: many; d_gene: NA
CDR3aa: CASSVGVTSGGQETQYF; CDR3nt: TGTGCCAGCAGCGTAGGGGTTACTAGCGGGGGGCAAGAGACCCAGTACTTC; v_gene: TRBV9; j_gene: TRBJ2-5; abundance: many; d_gene: TRBD2
CDR3aa: CASSLAGREQYF; CDR3nt: TGTGCCAGCAGCTTAGCGGGGAGGGAGCAGTACTTC; v_gene: TRBV7-2; j_gene: TRBJ2-7; abundance: many; d_gene: NA
CDR3aa: CASSHPRAGRRTDTQYF; CDR3nt: TGCGCCAGCAGCCACCCCCGGGCGGGGCGCCGCACAGATACGCAGTATTTT; v_gene: TRBV4-1; j_gene: TRBJ2-3; abundance: many; d_gene: NA
CDR3aa: CASSLWKLGGDGELFF; CDR3nt: TGTGCCAGCAGCTTATGGAAGCTTGGAGGCGACGGGGAGCTGTTTTTT; v_gene: TRBV7-8; j_gene: TRBJ2-2; abundance: once; d_gene: NA
CDR3aa: CASSRVPDRNTGELFF; CDR3nt: TGTGCCAGCAGTCGGGTTCCAGACCGGAACACCGGGGAGCTGTTTTTT; v_gene: TRBV7-6; j_gene: TRBJ2-2; abundance: many; d_gene: NA
CDR3aa: CSARGGFRAEAFF; CDR3nt: TGCAGTGCTAGAGGGGGATTCCGGGCTGAAGCTTTCTTT; v_gene: TRBV20-1; j_gene: TRBJ1-1; abundance: many; d_gene: NA
CDR3aa: CATSRDRGHEKLVF; CDR3nt: TGTGCCACCAGCAGAGATCGGGGGCACGAAAAACTGGTTTTT; v_gene: TRBV15; j_gene: TRBJ1-4; abundance: NA; d_gene: NA
CDR3aa: CASSPPGHGTYEQYF; CDR3nt: TGTGCCAGCAGTCCCCCGGGACATGGGACCTACGAGCAGTACTTC; v_gene: TRBV28; j_gene: TRBJ2-7; abundance: medium-sized; d_gene: NA
CDR3aa: CASSILGVETQCF; CDR3nt: TGTGCCAGTAGTATTCTGGGGGTGGAGACCCAGTGCTTC; v_gene: TRBV19; j_gene: TRBJ2-5; abundance: many; d_gene: NA
CDR3aa: CASSLRGGDEQYF; CDR3nt: TGTGCCAGCAGTTTACGAGGTGGGGACGAGCAGTACTTC; v_gene: TRBV28; j_gene: TRBJ2-7; abundance: few; d_gene: NA
CDR3aa: CASSFTPLAASYEQYF; CDR3nt: TGTGCCAGCAGTTTTACCCCCCTAGCGGCCTCCTACGAGCAGTACTTC; v_gene: TRBV28; j_gene: TRBJ2-7; abundance: few; d_gene: TRBD2